This note documents a single T cell receptor (beta chain) sequence. The data were taken from a study of blood T cell repertoires in COVID-19. Study at large: The analysed material was cDNA or gDNA that came from T cells, B-cell-depleted T cells, or PBMCs.

The assay was immunoSEQ multiplex PCR, and TCRdb's table has in-frame clones only and misses some. Found here are about 190,000 clones, approximately 79% of them singletons; the top ten hold less than 30%. The sequence came from a woman in her seventies with acute or convalescent COVID-19. The sequenced sample consisted of peripheral blood.

The CDR3 is CASSKAPGQYQETQYF. In nucleotides, the CDR3 is TGTGCCAGCAGCAAGGCCCCGGGACAGTACCAAGAGACCCAGTACTTC. The chain links TRBV7-3 to TRBJ2-5, with 7 bases aligning to TRBD1. The germline V gene has CDR1 SGHTA and CDR2 FQGTGA. The ends lost 5 bases at V and 0 bases at J; junction bases unmatched: 9. The CDR3 totals 16 residues.